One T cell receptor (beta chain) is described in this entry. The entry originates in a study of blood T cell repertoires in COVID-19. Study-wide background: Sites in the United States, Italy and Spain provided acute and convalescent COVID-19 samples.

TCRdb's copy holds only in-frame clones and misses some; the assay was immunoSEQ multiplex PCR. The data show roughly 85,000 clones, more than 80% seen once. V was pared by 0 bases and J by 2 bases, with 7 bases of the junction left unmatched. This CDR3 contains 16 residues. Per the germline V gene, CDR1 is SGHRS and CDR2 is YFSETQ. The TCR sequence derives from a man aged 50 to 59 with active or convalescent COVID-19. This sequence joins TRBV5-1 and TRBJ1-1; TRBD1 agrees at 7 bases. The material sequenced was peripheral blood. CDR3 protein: CASSLAVGTANTEAFF. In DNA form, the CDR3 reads TGCGCCAGCAGCTTGGCCGTTGGGACAGCCAACACTGAAGCTTTCTTT.